Listed below are T cell receptor beta chains from one sample, sequenced in a study of cytomegalovirus exposure and HLA in healthy donors. The data were produced by immunoSEQ multiplex PCR, yet TCRdb's version contains in-frame clones alone and is incomplete. The data contain 140,000 to 150,000 clones, approximately 78% of them singletons. The sequencing input was PBMCs. Every receptor here comes from a female donor in good health and CMV-seronegative. CDR3s include the opening cysteine and the closing phenylalanine or tryptophan. The D gene is left open where the match is weak. For some rows the clone size is stated as once, few or many, or as a class when expanded; others skip it.

>.|.|TRBV29-1|TRBJ2-2
TGCAGCGGAAGAGAGACCGGGGAGCTGTTTTTT
CSGRETGELFF
>.|.|TRBV19|TRBJ2-3
TGTGCCGGTAGTGGCCTCGGGGGAGGTACGCAGTATTTT
CAGSGLGGGTQYF
>few|TRBD1|TRBV7-9|TRBJ1-1
TGTGCCAGCAGCCCGGGGGACAGGGGGGACACTGAAGCTTTCTTT
CASSPGDRGDTEAFF
>once|.|TRBV18|TRBJ2-2
TGTGCCAGCTCATCGCTATCGTCAAACACCGGGGAGCTGTTTTTT
CASSSLSSNTGELFF
>.|.|TRBV20-1|TRBJ1-6
TGCAGTGCTGGGGACTTGGCCCTCCACTTT
CSAGDLALHF
>.|.|TRBV18|TRBJ2-3
TGTGCCAGCTCACCCGACAGCTTTCCCACAGATACGCAGTATTTT
CASSPDSFPTDTQYF
>.|.|TRBV2|TRBJ1-2
TGTGCCAGCACTTGGACAGTAGCTAACTATGGCTACACCTTC
CASTWTVANYGYTF
>few|.|TRBV7-9|TRBJ1-2
TGTTCCAGCAGCCCCCCTCGAGGTCTAGGTGGCTATGGCTACACCTTC
CSSSPPRGLGGYGYTF
>.|.|TRBV28|TRBJ2-7
TGTGCCGTTCACCAGGGCGCCACCCGCGAGCAGTACTTC
CAVHQGATREQYF
>once|TRBD1|TRBV5-1|TRBJ2-3
TGCGCCAGCAGCTTGGACGGGACAGCCGCAGATACGCAGTATTTT
CASSLDGTAADTQYF
>.|.|TRBV19|TRBJ2-1
TGTGCCAGTAATCCCGCTAGTTACAATGAGCAGTTCTTC
CASNPASYNEQFF
>.|.|TRBV30|TRBJ2-7
TGTGCCTGGAGTAGATCAGGGCTACCCTACGAGCAGTACTTC
CAWSRSGLPYEQYF
>.|TRBD1|TRBV5-4|TRBJ2-3
TGTGCCAGCAGCTTGGGACAGGGGAGCACAGATACGCAGTATTTT
CASSLGQGSTDTQYF
>once|.|TRBV15|TRBJ1-1
TGTGCCACCAGCAGAGGGCGGTCGATAAAGAACACTGAAGCTTTCTTT
CATSRGRSIKNTEAFF
>.|.|TRBV2|TRBJ1-1
TGTGCCAGCAGTACGGGACAGAACACTGAAGCTTTCTTT
CASSTGQNTEAFF